Below, 3 T cell receptor beta chains from the same sample are listed, as sequenced in a study of T cells after yellow fever vaccination. One entry per CDR3 protein, called by TCRdb with MiXCR from the 5' RACE reads. The sample lists approximately 160,000 distinct CDR3 sequences, approximately 6.2% occurring once. The source material was CD4+ T cells sorted from PBMCs, sampled on the day of the first yellow fever vaccination. These receptors came from a man aged 18 to 29 who received the YFV17D yellow fever vaccine.

This clonotype appeared many times. CDR3 DNA sequence: TGTGCCAGCAGCTCCTGGACAGGGGAACCGGCCGGGGAGCTGTTTTTT. Its translation is CASSSWTGEPAGELFF. This chain joins TRBV11-2 and TRBJ2-2; TRBD1 matches at 9 bases. V lost 4 bases, J lost 6 bases, and 9 bases stayed unmatched. The CDR3 length is 16 residues. Germline V gives CDR1 SGHAT, CDR2 FQNNGV.

This clonotype was seen repeatedly, ten times or more. The rearrangement links TRBV7-8 to TRBJ2-3; D unclear. This CDR3 contains 16 residues. Trimming left V 1 base short and J 0 bases short, with 11 bases between. Germline V gene lookup returns CDR1 SGHVS and CDR2 FQNEAQ. The CDR3 sequence: CASSLVAGVSTDTQYF. The CDR3 DNA reads as TGTGCCAGCAGCTTAGTAGCTGGGGTTAGCACAGATACGCAGTATTTT.

This clonotype was counted only a few times. The chain combines TRBV5-1 with TRBJ2-3, with a possible D match to TRBD1 (5 bases). Germline CDR1 is SGHRS and CDR2 is YFSETQ. The CDR3 contains 15 residues. The V end was cut by 0 bases, the J end by 2 bases, with 10 bases between. DNA of the CDR3: TGCGCCAGCAGCTTGGGGGCGACAGACACAGATACGCAGTATTTT. Its translation: CASSLGATDTDTQYF.